These 15 T cell receptor beta chains share one sample of origin, sequenced in a study of blood T cell repertoires in COVID-19. TCRdb keeps only in-frame clones here, not all; method: immunoSEQ multiplex PCR. The sample yields about 78,000 clones, less than 95% seen once. The sample taken for sequencing was peripheral blood. The receptors derive from a woman between 45 and 60 years old in a cohort sampled during active COVID-19.

The chain uses TRBV5-1 and TRBJ1-1; D is ambiguous. CDR1 and CDR2 (germline): SGHRS, YFSETQ. Trimming left V 1 base short and J 0 bases short, with 4 bases between. The CDR3 contains 13 residues. CDR3 sequence (DNA): TGCGCCAGCAGCTTGACTATGAACACTGAAGCTTTCTTT. Protein product: CASSLTMNTEAFF.

The V and J genes are TRBV7-2 and TRBJ1-1; the match to TRBD1 covers 7 bases. The J segment lost 1 base and the V segment lost 1 base, leaving 3 bases of the junction unmatched. This CDR3 has 15 residues. The germline V gene encodes CDR1 SGHTA and CDR2 FQGNSA. Here the CDR3 reads CASSLETGRNTEAFF. As DNA, the CDR3 is TGTGCCAGCAGCTTAGAGACAGGGAGGAACACTGAAGCTTTCTTT.

The chain joins TRBV7-2 to TRBJ1-3; the match to TRBD1 covers 8 bases. V shed 1 base and J 4 bases; nucleotides not matched to a gene: 6. The CDR3 totals 16 residues. Germline V gene lookup returns CDR1 SGHTA and CDR2 FQGNSA. The CDR3 region is CASSLVGTGGGNTIYF. DNA for the CDR3: TGTGCCAGCAGCTTAGTGGGGACAGGCGGGGGAAACACCATATATTTT.

The chain combines TRBV7-2 with TRBJ2-6, with D unclear. The CDR3 is made up of 13 amino acids. V gave up 3 bases and J gave up 3 bases, with 3 bases separating them. Germline assignment: CDR1 SGHTA and CDR2 FQGNSA. This CDR3 is CASSFFGANVLTF. DNA of the CDR3: TGTGCCAGCAGCTTCTTTGGGGCCAACGTCCTGACTTTC.

Here the CDR3 reads CASSLGGVPDTQYF. DNA of the CDR3: TGTGCCAGCAGTCTGGGGGGAGTCCCAGATACGCAGTATTTT. This chain connects TRBV28 to TRBJ2-3, with a tentative D call TRBD2 (6 bases). CDR3 size: 14 residues. Trimming took off 5 bases at V and 4 bases at J, with 13 bases between the two ends. Germline V CDR1 and CDR2: MDHEN, SYDVKM.

This chain joins TRBV30 and TRBJ1-4; 9 nucleotides agree with TRBD1. The trim removed 2 bases at V and 3 bases at J, leaving 7 bases unmatched. The CDR3 length is 16 residues. Germline V CDR1 and CDR2: GTSNPN, SVGIG (reference sequence). CDR3 protein: CAWSTGGAPSNEKLFF. The CDR3 coding sequence is TGTGCCTGGAGTACAGGGGGCGCCCCATCTAATGAAAAACTGTTTTTT.

The chain carries TRBV19 and TRBJ2-7; no reliable D call. CDR3 length equals 13 residues. V lost 4 bases to trimming and J lost 4 bases, with 11 bases between them. Per germline, CDR1 LNHDA and CDR2 SQIVND (reference sequence). Written as DNA, the CDR3 is TGTGCCAGTAGTACCCTCGCAGGATACGAGCAGTACTTC. Translated, it gives CASSTLAGYEQYF.

This chain joins TRBV28 and TRBJ2-6, with D unresolved. V gave up 8 bases and J gave up 2 bases, with 13 bases separating them. CDR1 and CDR2 (germline): MDHEN, SYDVKM. The CDR3 loop spans 15 amino acids. CDR3 in amino acids: CASGKRLAGANVLTF. The CDR3 DNA sequence: TGTGCCAGCGGAAAGAGGTTGGCTGGGGCCAACGTCCTGACTTTC.

This chain joins TRBV5-1 and TRBJ2-2, with D possibly matching TRBD1 (6 bases). Germline V gives CDR1 SGHRS, CDR2 YFSETQ. The CDR3 contains 15 residues. Trimming took off 4 bases at V and 3 bases at J, with 13 bases between the two ends. CDR3 residues: CASSPLAGDTGELFF. Written as DNA, the CDR3 is TGCGCCAGCAGCCCCCTCGCAGGGGACACCGGGGAGCTGTTTTTT.

The rearrangement joins TRBV6-5 to TRBJ2-1; maybe TRBD2 (6 bases). V shed 8 bases and J shed 8 bases, with 10 bases lying between them. The CDR3 is made up of 11 amino acids. Germline CDR1 and CDR2: MNHEY and SVGAGI. CDR3 DNA sequence: TGTGCCAGCGGGGGAGGATATGAGCAGTTCTTC. It specifies CASGGGYEQFF.

The V gene is TRBV5-1, the J gene TRBJ2-1; 7 nucleotides align to TRBD2. The CDR3 sequence is 17 residues long. Germline V gene sequence: CDR1 SGHRS, CDR2 YFSETQ. Trimming took 4 bases from V and 2 from J; bases not matched to a gene: 12. CDR3 sequence: CASSPALRRGTYNEQFF. CDR3 DNA sequence: TGCGCCAGCAGCCCCGCCTTGAGGCGGGGGACCTACAATGAGCAGTTCTTC.

The chain carries TRBV29-1 and TRBJ2-1; unclear D gene. V was clipped by 4 bases and J by 5 bases, with 3 bases between them. The CDR3 covers 10 residues. Germline-derived CDR1 and CDR2 are SQVTM and ANQGSEA. CDR3 sequence (DNA): TGCAGCGTTGCGGACAATGAGCAGTTCTTC. This encodes CSVADNEQFF.

The CDR3 sequence: CASINPLRYGYTF. CDR3 DNA: TGTGCCAGCATCAATCCACTTCGCTATGGCTACACCTTC. The chain couples TRBV7-7 to TRBJ1-2, with D unclear. Germline CDR1 is SSHAT and CDR2 is FNYEAQ (reference sequence). This CDR3 is 13 amino acids long. V was shortened by 7 bases and J by 4 bases, with 13 bases between the two germline ends.

V gene TRBV30 combines with J gene TRBJ1-4, with unresolved D. The CDR3 has 16 residues. The germline V gene has CDR1 GTSNPN and CDR2 SVGIG (reference sequence). V shed 0 bases and J shed 4 bases, with 15 bases lying between them. CDR3 amino acids: CAWSVGDLQFNEKLFF. The CDR3 region has the DNA TGTGCCTGGAGTGTGGGCGACCTTCAATTTAATGAAAAACTGTTTTTT.

This chain joins TRBV5-6 and TRBJ2-7; TRBD2 matches 8 bases. Trimming cost V 4 bases and J 3 bases; bases outside gene matches: 9. There are 15 residues in the CDR3. Germline CDR1 and CDR2: SGHDT and YYEEEE. The CDR3 region has the DNA TGTGCCAGCAGCCACGGACTAGCACCGGACTACGAGCAGTACTTC. It is translated as CASSHGLAPDYEQYF.